A single sample gave rise to the 3 T cell receptor beta chains below, sequenced in a study of cytomegalovirus exposure and HLA in healthy donors. The PCR contained 60 Vbeta and 13 Jbeta primers. Measured with immunoSEQ multiplex PCR; TCRdb has only the in-frame clones, and not every one. Here the sample spans over 85,000 clones, 70% to 80% being singletons. Sequencing was performed on PBMCs. All receptors derive from a female donor in good health and CMV-seronegative.

The chain is built from TRBV5-4 and TRBJ1-4; no clear D gene. The V and J ends lost 0 bases and 0 bases respectively, with 9 bases between them. There are 16 residues in the CDR3. The germline CDR1 and CDR2 sequences are SGHNT and YYREEE (reference sequence). The CDR3 DNA reads TGTGCCAGCAGCTTGGCTGGGCAGGCAACTAATGAAAAACTGTTTTTT. Its translation is CASSLAGQATNEKLFF.

J is TRBJ1-2 and V is TRBV2, with D perhaps TRBD1 (5 bases). The germline gives CDR1 SNHLY, CDR2 FYNNEI. This CDR3 region has 16 residues. Deletions cut 5 bases from V and 0 bases from J, with 16 bases between. As DNA, the CDR3 is TGTGCCAGCAGTTTTATCTCAGGGTCGACTAACTATGGCTACACCTTC. As protein: CASSFISGSTNYGYTF.

The genes are TRBV5-4 and TRBJ2-5, with D possibly matching TRBD1 (5 bases). CDR3 length: 14 residues. The V gene lost 0 bases and the J gene lost 3 bases, with 9 bases spanning the gap. Germline lookup yields CDR1 SGHNT and CDR2 YYREEE (reference sequence). The CDR3 sequence: CASSLDGREETQYF. CDR3 DNA: TGTGCCAGCAGCTTGGATGGCAGGGAAGAGACCCAGTACTTC.